Presented here are 31 T cell receptor beta chains from one specimen sequenced in a study of shared clonotypes between healthy human individuals. Assay: immunoSEQ multiplex PCR; the TCRdb copy retains only in-frame clones and omits some. The table has 2 million to 2.5 million clones, 85% to 95% seen once. The sample taken for sequencing was naive CD4+ T cells from PBMCs. Subset reported: CD45RA+ positively selected. The origin of the receptors is a man aged 18 to 30 in good health. Some clones in this sample may be carry-over from other donors' samples.

The chain links TRBV7-2 to TRBJ1-1; TRBD1 matches 7 bases. The CDR3 loop spans 14 amino acids. Germline values: CDR1 SGHTA, CDR2 FQGNSA. With 1 base clipped from V and 6 bases from J, the junction kept 5 bases outside the gene matches. The CDR3 DNA reads as TGTGCCAGCAGCTTAGGGACTACAGGGGCTGAAGCTTTCTTT. Amino acids: CASSLGTTGAEAFF. Together with reference TRBV7-2 and TRBJ1-1, the CDR3 gives the full variable domain: GAGVSQSPSNKVTEKGKDVELRCDPISGHTALYWYRQSLGQGLEFLIYFQGNSAPDKSGLPSDRFSAERTGGSVSTLTIQRTQQEDSAVYLCASSLGTTGAEAFFGQGTRLTVV.

CDR3 sequence: CASSANEKLFF. The CDR3 DNA follows: TGTGCCAGCAGTGCTAATGAAAAACTGTTTTTT. The chain employs TRBV6-6 and TRBJ1-4, with D unclear. The germline V gene encodes CDR1 MNHNY and CDR2 SVGAGI (reference sequence). CDR3 length equals 11 residues. Trimming removed 5 bases at V and 3 bases at J, with 1 base between.

V gene TRBV5-1 combines with J gene TRBJ2-5; 14 nucleotides agree with TRBD2. There are 19 residues in the CDR3. The J segment lost 4 bases and the V segment lost 3 bases, leaving 14 bases of the junction unmatched. Germline V gene sequence: CDR1 SGHRS, CDR2 YFSETQ. The CDR3 is CASSSGLAGEGRLVETQYF. As DNA, the CDR3 is TGCGCCAGCAGCTCGGGACTAGCGGGAGAGGGGAGGCTGGTAGAGACCCAGTACTTC.

Worth noting for this clone: The junction does not match germline at one end; this may be a read error. The rearrangement uses TRBV27 and TRBJ1-6; D gene uncertain. Germline V lookup: CDR1 MNHEY, CDR2 SMNVEV (reference sequence). The CDR3 totals 16 residues. The CDR3 bases are TGTGCCAGCAGTGTATCCGCCGTACGATCTAAGGGCTCCCTCCACTTT. Translation: CASSVSAVRSKGSLHF.

The chain has TRBV7-8 and TRBJ2-7; tentative D call: TRBD1 (6 bases). The CDR3 runs to 13 residues. Per the germline V gene, CDR1 is SGHVS and CDR2 is FQNEAQ. V was cut by 5 bases and J by 6 bases, with 14 bases left in between. DNA for the CDR3: TGTGCCAGCAGCCAAACAGGGCTGTCCGAGCAGTACTTC. Translated, it gives CASSQTGLSEQYF.

V and J are TRBV9 and TRBJ2-1, with D perhaps given as TRBD1 or TRBD2 (7 bases each). V lost 0 bases and J 8 bases, leaving 24 bases between the germline ends. CDR1 is SGDLS and CDR2 is YYNGEE in the germline V gene. The CDR3 contains 18 residues. CDR3 residues: CASSVAGRGRSGSDEQFF. CDR3 sequence (DNA): TGTGCCAGCAGCGTAGCTGGGAGGGGGCGGTCGGGGAGCGATGAGCAGTTCTTC.

Turning to this clone: The same CDR3 is also encoded by other DNA sequences in this sample. The chain uses TRBV7-9 and TRBJ1-2; a possible D gene is TRBD1 (5 bases). The CDR3 loop spans 14 amino acids. Germline V gene data show CDR1 as SEHNR and CDR2 as FQNEAQ (reference sequence). Trimming stripped 1 base from V and 2 bases from J, with 8 bases between. The chain's CDR3 is CASSLGEGNYGYTF. CDR3 in DNA: TGTGCCAGCAGCTTAGGAGAGGGGAACTATGGCTACACCTTC.

The chain couples TRBV21-1 to TRBJ2-7; the table's D call, TRBD1, was not checked against the DNA. TRBV21-1 is classified as a pseudogene. This CDR3 region has 14 residues. CDR3 coding DNA: TGTGCCAGCAGCGCCCGGGACAGGGGGCTCGAGCAGTACTTC. Protein: CASSARDRGLEQYF.

V and J are TRBV4-2 and TRBJ2-5, with 13 bases that match TRBD2. The CDR3 is 16 amino acids. Germline values: CDR1 LGHNA, CDR2 YNFKEQ. Germline trimming cut 2 bases from V and 5 bases from J; bases unmatched to any gene: 5. For the CDR3, the DNA is TGTGCCAGCAGCCAAAGGGGACTAGCGGGATTTGAGACCCAGTACTTC. Its translation: CASSQRGLAGFETQYF.

The rearrangement joins TRBV25-1 to TRBJ2-7; D is possibly TRBD1 or TRBD2 (5 bases each). Trimming removed 2 bases from V and 2 bases from J, with 10 bases in between. This CDR3 has 14 residues. Per germline, CDR1 MGHDK and CDR2 SYGVNS. The chain's CDR3 is CASSEAGTTYEQYF. The CDR3 DNA follows: TGTGCCAGCAGTGAAGCCGGGACCACCTACGAGCAGTACTTC.

A remark on this clone: Other DNA sequences of this sample code for an identical CDR3. The rearrangement joins TRBV28 to TRBJ2-1, with a tentative D call TRBD1 (6 bases). The germline V gene encodes CDR1 MDHEN and CDR2 SYDVKM. Between the trimmed V and J ends, which lost 2 bases and 1 base, there was a span of 12 bases. The CDR3 extends over 16 amino acids. The CDR3 loop is CASSLGGTGSYNEQFF. In DNA, the CDR3 is TGTGCCAGCAGTTTAGGTGGTACAGGGTCCTACAATGAGCAGTTCTTC.

As to this clone: This CDR3 is also generated by other DNA sequences in the sample. J is TRBJ2-3 and V is TRBV5-1, with 9 bases identical to TRBD2. CDR1 is SGHRS, CDR2 YFSETQ, per germline. Trimming cost V 3 bases and J 2 bases; bases outside gene matches: 4. The CDR3 loop spans 15 amino acids. The CDR3 DNA follows: TGCGCCAGCAGCTACCTAGCGGGATCCACAGATACGCAGTATTTT. Translating it yields CASSYLAGSTDTQYF.

V gene TRBV28 combines with J gene TRBJ1-5; D not certain. Trimming stripped 2 bases from V and 2 bases from J, with 10 bases between. The CDR3 covers 15 residues. Germline CDR1 and CDR2: MDHEN and SYDVKM. In DNA, the CDR3 is TGTGCCAGCAGTTTAATTTCCGGGGGCAATCAGCCCCAGCATTTT. Its protein is CASSLISGGNQPQHF.

The chain employs TRBV2 and TRBJ2-5, with D perhaps matching TRBD1 (6 bases). CDR3 length: 14 amino acids. Trimming pared 5 bases from V and 6 bases from J, leaving 16 bases between. CDR1 and CDR2 from the germline V gene are SNHLY and FYNNEI. CDR3 coding DNA: TGTGCCAGCAGTCCGGGACAAGGGGGACAGACCCAGTACTTC. This encodes CASSPGQGGQTQYF.

The chain uses TRBV5-6 and TRBJ2-7, with D perhaps being TRBD1 or TRBD2 (6 bases each). The CDR3 loop spans 19 amino acids. The germline V gene encodes CDR1 SGHDT and CDR2 YYEEEE. Trimming pared 1 base from V and 0 bases from J, leaving 23 bases between. CDR3 DNA sequence: TGTGCCAGCAGCTTGTATTATCGTCGTGGAGGGACATCCTCCTACGAGCAGTACTTC. It is translated as CASSLYYRRGGTSSYEQYF.

This clone was seen a handful of times. V is TRBV7-9 and J is TRBJ1-1; a possible D gene is TRBD1 (5 bases). This CDR3 is 13 amino acids long. The germline V and J ends were trimmed by 3 bases and 1 base, with 6 bases remaining between them. Germline V gene data show CDR1 as SEHNR and CDR2 as FQNEAQ (reference sequence). The CDR3: CASSLDTNTEAFF. DNA for the CDR3: TGTGCCAGCAGCTTGGACACGAACACTGAAGCTTTCTTT.

The CDR3 protein is CASSTTGGTGETQYF. As DNA, the CDR3 is TGTGCCAGCAGCACGACAGGGGGAACGGGGGAGACCCAGTACTTC. V is TRBV5-6 and J is TRBJ2-5; 9 bases agree with TRBD1. Germline loops: CDR1 SGHDT, CDR2 YYEEEE. The CDR3 spans 15 residues. The J segment lost 5 bases and the V segment lost 4 bases, leaving 9 bases of the junction unmatched.

The chain carries TRBV7-6 and TRBJ2-1; D possibly matches TRBD1 or TRBD2 (6 bases each). The V end lost 3 bases, the J end lost 3 bases, and 15 bases lay between the germline ends. This CDR3 contains 16 residues. CDR1 and CDR2 from the germline V gene are SGHVS and FNYEAQ. This chain's CDR3 is CASSLAEGDFYNEQFF. CDR3 DNA sequence: TGTGCCAGCAGCTTGGCCGAGGGGGACTTCTACAATGAGCAGTTCTTC.

This clone was observed once. This rearrangement joins TRBV7-8 to TRBJ2-7; 7 bases agree with TRBD2. There are 16 residues in the CDR3. Germline CDR1 SGHVS, CDR2 FQNEAQ. The trim removed 5 bases at V and 2 bases at J, leaving 12 bases unmatched. The CDR3 loop reads CASSPRVAGTTYEQYF. Here the CDR3 DNA reads TGTGCCAGCAGCCCGCGGGTAGCGGGCACAACCTACGAGCAGTACTTC.

The rearrangement links TRBV25-1 to TRBJ2-1, with 8 bases fitting TRBD1. This CDR3 contains 14 residues. V lost 7 bases and J lost 1; bases outside the gene matches: 3. CDR1 MGHDK and CDR2 SYGVNS come from the germline V gene. The chain's CDR3 is CASTGTGSYNEQFF. The CDR3 DNA follows: TGTGCCAGCACTGGGACAGGTTCCTACAATGAGCAGTTCTTC.

The chain employs TRBV7-8 and TRBJ1-2; D gene unclear. Germline values: CDR1 SGHVS, CDR2 FQNEAQ. V gave up 1 base and J gave up 5 bases, with 5 bases separating them. This CDR3 is built from 12 residues. Written as DNA, the CDR3 is TGTGCCAGCAGCTTAGGCTCGTATGGCTACACCTTC. Protein product: CASSLGSYGYTF.

As for this clone: The same CDR3 arises from other DNA sequences in this sample as well. The gene calls are TRBV5-1 and TRBJ2-3; 8 nucleotides align to TRBD2. CDR3 size: 16 residues. CDR1 is SGHRS and CDR2 is YFSETQ in the germline V gene. With 2 bases clipped from V and 1 base from J, the junction kept 6 bases outside the gene matches. CDR3 sequence reads: CASSFGTSGGTDTQYF. The CDR3 DNA reads TGCGCCAGCAGCTTTGGAACTAGCGGCGGCACAGATACGCAGTATTTT.

The table lists this clone with a count of one. The rearrangement joins TRBV2 to TRBJ1-5, with D perhaps matching TRBD1 (6 bases). The CDR3 is 13 residues long. V was clipped by 6 bases and J by 4 bases, with 10 bases between them. CDR1 SNHLY and CDR2 FYNNEI come from the germline V gene. CDR3 in DNA: TGTGCCAGCAGCCCCGGACAGAATCAGCCCCAGCATTTT. Its translation is CASSPGQNQPQHF.

The table lists this clone with a count of one. This sample includes further DNA sequences coding for the same CDR3. The rearrangement uses TRBV9 and TRBJ1-2; 8 bases match TRBD1. The trim removed 0 bases at V and 5 bases at J, leaving 6 bases unmatched. Germline loops: CDR1 SGDLS, CDR2 YYNGEE. This CDR3 comprises 15 residues. CDR3 DNA: TGTGCCAGCAGCGTAGAGGCAGGGGGCGTGTATGGCTACACCTTC. It translates to CASSVEAGGVYGYTF.

The chain carries TRBV9 and TRBJ1-3; D may be TRBD1 (6 bases). Looked up from germline, CDR1 is SGDLS and CDR2 is YYNGEE. The CDR3 runs to 16 residues. V lost 0 bases to trimming and J lost 3 bases, with 13 bases between them. The chain's CDR3 is CASSVGPGVGGNTIYF. The CDR3 DNA reads TGTGCCAGCAGCGTAGGTCCAGGGGTGGGTGGAAACACCATATATTTT.

This clone was recorded once. Other DNA sequences of this sample code for an identical CDR3. The chain couples TRBV6-6 to TRBJ2-7; 7 bases match TRBD1. V dropped 6 bases and J dropped 1; count of bases not matched to a gene: 6. The germline gives CDR1 MNHNY, CDR2 SVGAGI (reference sequence). This CDR3 is built from 14 residues. The CDR3 is CASSLRDRSYEQYF. DNA for the CDR3: TGTGCCAGCAGCCTTCGGGACAGATCCTACGAGCAGTACTTC.

V gene TRBV19 combines with J gene TRBJ1-2; 9 nucleotides line up with TRBD1. V shed 7 bases, J shed 8 bases, and the junction held 14 bases outside the gene matches. Germline V CDR1 and CDR2: LNHDA, SQIVND (reference sequence). The CDR3 length is 15 residues. The CDR3 nucleotides are TGTGCCAGTACCGCGTCGGACAGGGGAGCGTTCGGCTACACCTTC. It yields the protein CASTASDRGAFGYTF.

This clone was seen just once. The chain uses TRBV5-4 and TRBJ2-7; 11 bases align to TRBD2. Germline CDR1 reads SGHNT; CDR2 reads YYREEE (reference sequence). There are 15 residues in the CDR3. The J segment lost 2 bases and the V segment lost 7 bases, leaving 8 bases of the junction unmatched. The CDR3 DNA reads as TGTGCCAGCGGAACGACTAGCGGGGTGACCTACGAGCAGTACTTC. As protein: CASGTTSGVTYEQYF.

This clone was seen once. The rearrangement links TRBV5-4 to TRBJ1-2, with 7 bases lining up with TRBD1. The V and J ends lost 0 bases and 8 bases, in that order; junction bases with no gene match: 13. Germline CDR1 and CDR2: SGHNT and YYREEE (reference sequence). The CDR3 is 16 amino acids. CDR3 DNA sequence: TGTGCCAGCAGCTTGGGATGGGGAGGAGGGGGCAGAGGCTACACCTTC. It codes for CASSLGWGGGGRGYTF. Full variable domain (outside the CDR3, taken from reference TRBV5-4 and TRBJ1-2): ETGVTQSPTHLIKTRGQQVTLRCSSQSGHNTVSWYQQALGQGPQFIFQYYREEENGRGNFPPRFSGLQFPNYSSELNVNALELDDSALYLCASSLGWGGGGRGYTFGSGTRLTVV.

J is TRBJ2-2 and V is TRBV11-3; D possibly corresponds to TRBD1 (6 bases). V lost 0 bases and J lost 5, with 7 bases in between. The CDR3 runs to 14 residues. Germline loops: CDR1 SGHNT, CDR2 YENEEA. This CDR3 reads CASSLEGATGELFF. The CDR3 DNA sequence: TGTGCCAGCAGCTTAGAGGGGGCGACCGGGGAGCTGTTTTTT.

On this clone itself: Additional DNA sequences in this sample encode the identical CDR3. J is TRBJ1-5 and V is TRBV30; D is unclear. V was shortened by 3 bases and J by 3 bases, with 9 bases between the two germline ends. The CDR3 loop spans 13 amino acids. From germline, CDR1 is GTSNPN and CDR2 SVGIG (reference sequence). The CDR3 protein is CAWSGQNNQPQHF. CDR3 DNA sequence: TGTGCCTGGAGCGGGCAGAACAATCAGCCCCAGCATTTT. The full variable domain, its missing parts supplied by reference TRBV30 and TRBJ1-5, is SQTIHQWPATLVQPVGSPLSLECTVEGTSNPNLYWYRQAAGRGLQLLFYSVGIGQISSEVPQNLSASRPQDRQFILSSKKLLLSDSGFYLCAWSGQNNQPQHFGDGTRLSIL.